The 26 T cell receptor beta chains in this list originate from one sample, sequenced in a study of OX40 agonist ivuxolimab in advanced cancers. Here immunoSEQ multiplex PCR was the method, and the copy in TCRdb shows in-frame clones only, minus some. The repertoire holds about 83,000 clones, with 91% as singletons. This sample comprised CD4+ or CD8+ T cells sorted from blood, obtained in a trial of the OX40 agonist ivuxolimab. Every receptor here comes from an adult with an advanced solid tumor such as melanoma, head and neck, liver or kidney cancer.

The gene calls are TRBV28 and TRBJ2-4, with 10 bases aligning to TRBD2. Germline assignment: CDR1 MDHEN and CDR2 SYDVKM. There are 16 residues in the CDR3. The trim removed 2 bases at V and 6 bases at J, leaving 7 bases unmatched. The CDR3 DNA follows: TGTGCCAGCAGTTTAACCCCTAGCGGGGGAGGAAACATTCAGTACTTC. Translating it yields CASSLTPSGGGNIQYF. The full variable domain, rest sourced from reference TRBV28 and TRBJ2-4, is DVKVTQSSRYLVKRTGEKVFLECVQDMDHENMFWYRQDPGLGLRLIYFSYDVKMKEKGDIPEGYSVSREKKERFSLILESASTNQTSMYLCASSLTPSGGGNIQYFGAGTRLSVL.

The chain carries TRBV4-2 and TRBJ1-1; D is unresolved. Per germline, CDR1 LGHNA and CDR2 YNFKEQ. The CDR3 has 15 residues. The V end lost 0 bases, the J end lost 6 bases, and 14 bases lay between the germline ends. Written as DNA, the CDR3 is TGTGCCAGCAGCCAAGATCGTCTGGGAACGGCTGAAGCTTTCTTT. It encodes CASSQDRLGTAEAFF.

The CDR3 here is CASTPGGYGYTF. The CDR3 bases are TGTGCCTCAACCCCCGGGGGATATGGCTACACCTTC. The rearrangement links TRBV30 to TRBJ1-2; the D gene is possibly TRBD1 (5 bases). CDR3 length: 12 residues. Trimming took off 7 bases at V and 5 bases at J, with 14 bases between the two ends. Germline V gene sequence: CDR1 GTSNPN, CDR2 SVGIG (reference sequence). The complete variable domain, with remaining parts taken from reference TRBV30 and TRBJ1-2, reads SQTIHQWPATLVQPVGSPLSLECTVEGTSNPNLYWYRQAAGRGLQLLFYSVGIGQISSEVPQNLSASRPQDRQFILSSKKLLLSDSGFYLCASTPGGYGYTFGSGTRLTVV.

The chain couples TRBV10-3 to TRBJ1-5, with a weak D call TRBD1 (5 bases). Germline values: CDR1 ENHRY, CDR2 SYGVKD. V lost 7 bases to trimming and J lost 4 bases, with 11 bases between them. This CDR3 contains 13 residues. The CDR3 coding sequence is TGTGCCATCAACCCGGGACCAAATCAGCCCCAGCATTTT. Translating gives CAINPGPNQPQHF.

The sample holds one count of this clone. The chain is built from TRBV10-3 and TRBJ2-7; D could derive from TRBD1 or TRBD2 (5 bases each). Germline-derived CDR1 and CDR2 are ENHRY and SYGVKD. V gave up 2 bases and J gave up 4 bases, with 12 bases separating them. This CDR3 region has 14 residues. The CDR3 reads CAISEGGRSYEQYF. In DNA form, the CDR3 reads TGTGCCATCAGTGAGGGGGGACGAAGTTACGAGCAGTACTTC.

The J gene is TRBJ2-1, the V gene TRBV30, with unresolved D. Trimming took 0 bases from V and 9 from J, leaving 3 bases between them. The CDR3 runs 10 residues. Per the germline V gene, CDR1 is GTSNPN and CDR2 is SVGIG (reference sequence). The CDR3 is CAWSVGEQFF. DNA for the CDR3: TGTGCCTGGAGTGTGGGTGAGCAGTTCTTC.

This sequence joins TRBV4-3 and TRBJ2-3; unclear D gene. Germline loops: CDR1 LGHNA, CDR2 YSLEER. This CDR3 has 14 residues. V was shortened by 0 bases and J by 1 base, with 5 bases between the two germline ends. The CDR3 nucleotides read TGCGCCAGCAGCCAAGAATGGGGCACAGATACGCAGTATTTT. Its translation is CASSQEWGTDTQYF.

The chain links TRBV11-3 to TRBJ2-1; D gene ambiguous. Germline V gene data show CDR1 as SGHNT and CDR2 as YENEEA. This CDR3 has 18 residues. Trimming cost V 1 base and J 1 base, with 17 bases left between them. CDR3 coding DNA: TGTGCCAGCAGCTTAGGTCTAGGGCGGATTGGGTCCTACAATGAGCAGTTCTTC. Amino acid sequence: CASSLGLGRIGSYNEQFF.

This chain links TRBV6-6 with TRBJ2-7, with D unclear. V dropped 4 bases and J dropped 0 bases, with 7 bases sitting between them. The germline V gene encodes CDR1 MNHNY and CDR2 SVGAGI (reference sequence). The CDR3 sequence is 13 residues long. The CDR3 reads CASSSSSSYEQYV. In DNA form, the CDR3 reads TGTGCCAGCAGTTCATCAAGCTCCTACGAGCAGTACGTC.

The chain joins TRBV4-1 to TRBJ2-2; 10 positions match TRBD2. The CDR3 is made up of 15 amino acids. V was clipped by 6 bases and J by 14 bases; unmatched bases: 15. CDR1 is MGHRA and CDR2 is YSYEKL in the germline V gene. The CDR3 is CASSDSGGPLVPLFF. The CDR3 region has the DNA TGCGCCAGCAGTGATAGCGGGGGGCCCTTGGTCCCTCTGTTTTTT.

V gene TRBV7-3 combines with J gene TRBJ2-1; 9 bases align to TRBD2. The CDR3 contains 18 residues. The germline V gene encodes CDR1 SGHTA and CDR2 FQGTGA. V lost 2 bases and J lost 2; bases outside the gene matches: 10. DNA of the CDR3: TGTGCCAGCAGCTTATTTAACATAGCGGGAGAGGCCTACAATGAGCAGTTCTTC. It yields the protein CASSLFNIAGEAYNEQFF.

This clone has only a few counts. This sequence joins TRBV11-2 and TRBJ2-3; 7 bases map to TRBD2. The germline gives CDR1 SGHAT, CDR2 FQNNGV. CDR3 length equals 15 residues. Trimming took 3 bases from V and 6 from J; bases not matched to a gene: 9. The CDR3 DNA sequence: TGTGCCAGCAGCTTGCGCGGGAGTGGTGTCGATACGCAGTATTTT. It encodes CASSLRGSGVDTQYF.

About this clone: The identical CDR3 is also encoded by other nucleotide sequences in the sample. The gene calls are TRBV20-1 and TRBJ1-1, with D unresolved. The CDR3 totals 11 residues. With 6 bases removed from V and 2 bases from J, the gap between germline ends came to 7 bases. Germline CDR1 is DFQATT and CDR2 is SNEGSKA (reference sequence). CDR3 sequence: CSATENTEAFF. The CDR3 bases are TGCAGTGCCACAGAAAACACTGAAGCTTTCTTT.

This clone is a singleton in its sample. This rearrangement joins TRBV6-5 to TRBJ2-1, with no clear D. Germline-derived CDR1 and CDR2 are MNHEY and SVGAGI. The CDR3 contains 11 residues. V lost 6 bases to trimming and J lost 6 bases, with 6 bases between them. The CDR3 region has the DNA TGTGCCAGCAGGGATAGCAATGAGCAGTTCTTC. Amino acid sequence: CASRDSNEQFF.

This sequence joins TRBV7-9 and TRBJ1-5; TRBD1 matches 7 bases. V lost 2 bases to trimming and J lost 0 bases; unmatched junction nucleotides: 4. This CDR3 spans 16 amino acids. Germline V gene sequence: CDR1 SEHNR, CDR2 FQNEAQ (reference sequence). CDR3 amino acids: CASSLYRGSSNQPQHF. For the CDR3, the DNA is TGTGCCAGCAGCTTATACAGGGGTTCTAGCAATCAGCCCCAGCATTTT.

The chain combines TRBV28 with TRBJ2-1; D gene unclear. CDR1 and CDR2 (germline): MDHEN, SYDVKM. V lost 6 bases, J lost 9 bases, and 9 bases lay in between. CDR3 length: 11 amino acids. The chain's CDR3 is CASRASSEQFF. The CDR3 DNA reads as TGTGCCAGCAGGGCGTCTAGTGAGCAGTTCTTC.

This clone was detected only a few times. The sample contains more than one DNA sequence encoding this CDR3. The chain couples TRBV6-5 to TRBJ1-5; D is unclear. The CDR3 loop spans 14 amino acids. Germline values: CDR1 MNHEY, CDR2 SVGAGI. V lost 2 bases to trimming and J lost 2 bases, with 7 bases between them. CDR3 coding DNA: TGTGCCAGCAGTTACGGAGAGGGCAATCAGCCCCAGCATTTT. The encoded protein is CASSYGEGNQPQHF.

This rearrangement joins TRBV6-1 to TRBJ1-5; D gene ambiguous. Germline V gives CDR1 MNHNS, CDR2 SASEGT. The CDR3 is made up of 17 amino acids. The ends were cut back, 2 bases at V and 5 bases at J, with 19 bases in the middle. Here the CDR3 reads CASSEWPGGQEDQPQHF. The CDR3 bases are TGTGCCAGCAGTGAATGGCCAGGTGGGCAGGAAGATCAGCCCCAGCATTTT.

The chain has TRBV4-3 and TRBJ1-1, with D maybe TRBD1 (5 bases). CDR1 is LGHNA, CDR2 YSLEER, per germline. Between the trimmed V and J ends, which lost 2 bases and 0 bases, there was a span of 7 bases. There are 14 residues in the CDR3. The CDR3 is CASSQTGLNTEAFF. CDR3 nucleotides: TGCGCCAGCAGCCAAACAGGCCTGAACACTGAAGCTTTCTTT.

The chain combines TRBV28 with TRBJ1-3; D uncertain. The germline V gene has CDR1 MDHEN and CDR2 SYDVKM. V was clipped by 3 bases and J by 0 bases, with 18 bases between them. The CDR3 length is 18 residues. The CDR3 bases are TGTGCCAGCAGTTTGGCCGTTCCGACTTTAAGCTCTGGAAACACCATATATTTT. The encoded protein is CASSLAVPTLSSGNTIYF. The full variable domain, in which reference TRBV28 and TRBJ1-3 provide the parts outside the CDR3, is DVKVTQSSRYLVKRTGEKVFLECVQDMDHENMFWYRQDPGLGLRLIYFSYDVKMKEKGDIPEGYSVSREKKERFSLILESASTNQTSMYLCASSLAVPTLSSGNTIYFGEGSWLTVV.

The CDR3 loop reads CAGTDGSGANVLTF. CDR3 nucleotide sequence: TGTGCCGGGACGGACGGGTCTGGGGCCAACGTCCTGACTTTC. The rearrangement links TRBV6-5 to TRBJ2-6; D possibly uses TRBD1 or TRBD2 (5 bases each). V was trimmed by 11 bases and J by 1 base, leaving 12 bases between them. This CDR3 spans 14 amino acids. CDR1 and CDR2 (germline): MNHEY, SVGAGI.

The V and J genes are TRBV27 and TRBJ2-1, with a possible D match to TRBD2 (6 bases). Germline V gene lookup returns CDR1 MNHEY and CDR2 SMNVEV (reference sequence). This CDR3 is built from 15 residues. Trimming stripped 8 bases from V and 2 bases from J, with 16 bases between. The CDR3 loop is CASGPSAGAYNEQFF. The CDR3 bases are TGTGCCAGCGGACCTAGCGCAGGTGCCTACAATGAGCAGTTCTTC.

The chain employs TRBV6-1 and TRBJ2-3, with 8 bases lining up with TRBD2. Germline assignment: CDR1 MNHNS and CDR2 SASEGT. CDR3 length: 17 amino acids. With V trimmed by 3 bases and J by 0 bases, 8 bases remained unmatched. The CDR3 here is CASSEIDRGGSTDTQYF. As DNA, the CDR3 is TGTGCCAGCAGTGAGATAGACCGGGGGGGCAGCACAGATACGCAGTATTTT.

The rearrangement joins TRBV6-6 to TRBJ1-2; 9 bases line up with TRBD1. Germline V lookup: CDR1 MNHNY, CDR2 SVGAGI (reference sequence). The CDR3 runs 13 residues. With V trimmed by 6 bases and J by 4 bases, 3 bases remained unmatched. The CDR3 here is CASSTGGIYGYTF. The CDR3, as DNA: TGTGCCAGCAGCACAGGGGGCATCTATGGCTACACCTTC.

This clone was found once. The rearrangement joins TRBV15 to TRBJ1-2; maybe TRBD1 (5 bases). The germline V gene has CDR1 LNHNV and CDR2 YYDKDF (reference sequence). The CDR3 has 16 residues. Trimming left V 2 bases short and J 0 bases short, with 13 bases between. The CDR3 sequence: CATSRNRPSTNYGYTF. The DNA of the CDR3 is TGTGCCACCAGCAGAAACAGGCCCTCGACTAACTATGGCTACACCTTC.

The J gene is TRBJ2-2, the V gene TRBV4-2; TRBD2 agrees at 7 bases. The germline V gene encodes CDR1 LGHNA and CDR2 YNFKEQ. CDR3 size: 17 residues. V dropped 5 bases and J dropped 6; count of bases not matched to a gene: 15. The CDR3 loop reads CASSSGRAGELSGELFF. In DNA form, the CDR3 reads TGTGCCAGCAGCTCAGGACGCGCGGGAGAGTTGTCCGGGGAGCTGTTTTTT.